This T cell receptor beta chain was sequenced during a study of T cell changes during pregnancy in multiple sclerosis (dated by TCRdb to between 2019 and 2020). Regarding the complete study: The study examined how the T cell repertoire changed over the course of pregnancy in women with multiple sclerosis.

The library was generated by the immunoSEQ multiplex PCR assay. TCRdb took over this immuneACCESS table, retaining in-frame rearrangements with V and J assigned. Such tables are incomplete; in checked studies, under half of the missing clones stem from an unresolved V gene, and the remainder is unexplained. A total of tens of thousands of clones appear in this sample, roughly 89% of them only once. Together, the top ten hold around 1.2% of the sample. A single count supports this clone. Its specific antigen is unknown. Base qualities are missing; no much larger clone stands one base away. The CDR3 measures 13 amino acids from cysteine to phenylalanine. Kept here is only the CDR3 DNA, which spans 39 bases and is read in frame from base 1. V and J lose 6 bases and 5 bases, and a span of 11 bases separates them. The germline V gene provides CDR1 MDHEN and CDR2 SYDVKM.

Recombination joined TRBV28 with TRBJ1-5; no D segment can be confidently identified. This specimen was CD4+ T cells from peripheral blood mononuclear cells, taken in the first trimester of pregnancy. The origin of this receptor is a female donor with multiple sclerosis, enrolled in a pregnancy study. This receptor carries the CDR3 CASRAGEYQPQHF. The DNA is TGTGCCAGCAGGGCGGGAGAGTATCAGCCCCAGCATTTT.